The next 14 T cell receptor beta chains were all read from a single sample in a study of vaccination effects on CD4 cells after COVID-19. Their antigens remain unidentified. The protocol was immunoSEQ multiplex PCR, while the TCRdb copy is restricted to in-frame clones and leaves out a portion. The data hold about 48,000 clones, with 67% observed a single time. Following culture for nine to ten days, CD4+ T cells were isolated. The sequencing here drew on CD4+ T cells from PBMCs cultured without peptide, taken before COVID-19 vaccination. The origin of the receptors is a human donor who received a COVID-19 vaccine.

The sample holds a few counts of this clone. The V gene is TRBV5-1, the J gene TRBJ1-2; 7 bases match TRBD1. Per germline, CDR1 SGHRS and CDR2 YFSETQ. V was pared by 0 bases and J by 8 bases, with 10 bases of the junction left unmatched. This CDR3 is 15 amino acids long. The CDR3 coding sequence is TGCGCCAGCAGCTTGGAGGGACAGTCCTCTGGAGGCTACACCTTC. It is translated as CASSLEGQSSGGYTF.

The chain recombines TRBV2 with TRBJ1-6; unclear D gene. CDR1 is SNHLY and CDR2 is FYNNEI in the germline V gene. Trimming left V 3 bases short and J 10 bases short, with 10 bases between. The CDR3 runs 13 residues. The CDR3 DNA sequence: TGTGCCAGCAGTGATAGGGCACAATCACCCCTCCACTTT. Its protein is CASSDRAQSPLHF.

The chain couples TRBV11-2 to TRBJ2-1; 7 positions match TRBD2. CDR1 SGHAT and CDR2 FQNNGV come from the germline V gene. The CDR3 totals 18 residues. The V gene end was trimmed by 2 bases and the J gene end by 3 bases; junction bases not matched to a gene: 13. In DNA, the CDR3 is TGTGCCAGCAGCTTAATCAGTTCGTTGGGCGGGAGCTACAATGAGCAGTTCTTC. Its protein product is CASSLISSLGGSYNEQFF.

The chain couples TRBV7-2 to TRBJ2-1, with 8 bases that match TRBD2. The CDR3 extends over 15 amino acids. CDR1 and CDR2 (germline): SGHTA, FQGNSA. Trimming at V came to 1 base and at J to 4 bases, leaving 3 bases not matched to a gene. This chain's CDR3 is CASSLVAGTYNEQFF. The CDR3, as DNA: TGTGCCAGCAGCTTAGTAGCGGGAACATACAATGAGCAGTTCTTC.

The J gene is TRBJ2-2, the V gene TRBV14, with D unclear. The length of the CDR3 is 15 residues. CDR1 is SGHDN, CDR2 FVKESK, per germline. The V gene lost 6 bases and the J gene lost 0 bases, with 11 bases spanning the gap. The CDR3 coding sequence is TGTGCCAGCAGTCTCCGGGCACCGAACACCGGGGAGCTGTTTTTT. Protein sequence: CASSLRAPNTGELFF.

V and J are TRBV7-2 and TRBJ1-4; 7 bases line up with TRBD1. With V trimmed by 2 bases and J by 8 bases, 5 bases remained unmatched. The V gene's germline CDR1 is SGHTA and CDR2 FQGNSA. There are 14 residues in the CDR3. Written as DNA, the CDR3 is TGTGCCAGCAGCTTACGGCAGGGGGGCGAAAAACTGTTTTTT. This sequence encodes CASSLRQGGEKLFF.

This clone was seen a single time. The rearrangement links TRBV19 to TRBJ2-1; D remains unclear. V dropped 2 bases and J dropped 6 bases, with 17 bases sitting between them. Germline CDR1 is LNHDA and CDR2 is SQIVND (reference sequence). The CDR3 has 16 residues. The CDR3 coding sequence is TGTGCCAGTAGTATACTCCTTCGAGCCCGGGCCAATGAGCAGTTCTTC. It translates to CASSILLRARANEQFF. Full variable domain (rest looked up from reference TRBV19 and TRBJ2-1): DGGITQSPKYLFRKEGQNVTLSCEQNLNHDAMYWYRQDPGQGLRLIYYSQIVNDFQKGDIAEGYSVSREKKESFPLTVTSAQKNPTAFYLCASSILLRARANEQFFGPGTRLTVL.

This chain joins TRBV14 and TRBJ1-1, with D hard to call. The CDR3 runs to 14 residues. Trimming removed 3 bases at V and 3 bases at J, with 11 bases between. Germline V lookup: CDR1 SGHDN, CDR2 FVKESK. CDR3 in amino acids: CASSQRGWDTEAFF. CDR3 sequence (DNA): TGTGCCAGCAGCCAGCGGGGTTGGGACACTGAAGCTTTCTTT.

In this sample, this clone turned up a few times. This sequence joins TRBV25-1 and TRBJ1-4, with a possible D match to TRBD1 (6 bases). CDR1 and CDR2 (germline): MGHDK, SYGVNS. CDR3 size: 15 residues. Trimming removed 7 bases at V and 4 bases at J, with 16 bases between. The CDR3, as DNA: TGTGCCAGCACCCCTGGGGGGCAGAATAATGAAAAACTGTTTTTT. This translates into CASTPGGQNNEKLFF.

The chain is built from TRBV28 and TRBJ1-1; D is undetermined. The CDR3 is made up of 13 amino acids. CDR1 is MDHEN, CDR2 SYDVKM, per germline. Trimming removed 8 bases from V and 1 base from J, with 11 bases in between. CDR3 in DNA: TGTGCCAGCTCACTTCGCAGGAACACTGAAGCTTTCTTT. It codes for CASSLRRNTEAFF.

This chain joins TRBV9 and TRBJ2-7; 7 bases fit TRBD1. Trimming at V came to 0 bases and at J to 5 bases, leaving 11 bases not matched to a gene. The CDR3 has 16 residues. CDR1 SGDLS and CDR2 YYNGEE come from the germline V gene. The CDR3 coding sequence is TGTGCCAGCAGCGTAGGGTCGGCGAGACAGGGCCACGAGCAGTACTTC. Its protein is CASSVGSARQGHEQYF. Variable domain in full (rest from reference TRBV9 and TRBJ2-7): DSGVTQTPKHLITATGQRVTLRCSPRSGDLSVYWYQQSLDQGLQFLIQYYNGEERAKGNILERFSAQQFPDLHSELNLSSLELGDSALYFCASSVGSARQGHEQYFGPGTRLTVT.

The chain carries TRBV6-5 and TRBJ1-2; 8 bases fit TRBD1. The CDR3 sequence is 13 residues long. V lost 6 bases, J lost 5 bases, and 5 bases stayed unmatched. From germline, CDR1 is MNHEY and CDR2 SVGAGI. Here the CDR3 reads CASSLTGGYGYTF. Written as DNA, the CDR3 is TGTGCCAGCAGCTTAACAGGGGGTTATGGCTACACCTTC.

Worth noting for this clone: The junction does not match germline at one end; this may be a read error. The CDR3 DNA is TGTGCCAGCAGCTTAGGAGGACTCCAAGATACCCAGTACTTC. It specifies CASSLGGLQDTQYF. The chain employs TRBV7-9 and TRBJ2-5; weak D call: TRBD2 (5 bases). This CDR3 has 14 residues. The germline gives CDR1 SEHNR, CDR2 FQNEAQ (reference sequence). Complete variable domain (other parts from reference TRBV7-9 and TRBJ2-5): DTGVSQNPRHKITKRGQNVTFRCDPISEHNRLYWYRQTLGQGPEFLTYFQNEAQLEKSRLLSDRFSAERPKGSFSTLEIQRTEQGDSAMYLCASSLGGLQDTQYFGPGTRLLVL.

This clone was found a few times. Sequence at one end of the junction differs from germline and may be a read error. The V and J genes are TRBV29-1 and TRBJ1-5, with D tentatively TRBD1 (5 bases). CDR3 length: 14 residues. The germline V gene encodes CDR1 SQVTM and CDR2 ANQGSEA. CDR3 in DNA: TGCAGCGTTCAAGAGGGGTTGGACAATCAGCCCCAGCATTTT. Encoded protein: CSVQEGLDNQPQHF.